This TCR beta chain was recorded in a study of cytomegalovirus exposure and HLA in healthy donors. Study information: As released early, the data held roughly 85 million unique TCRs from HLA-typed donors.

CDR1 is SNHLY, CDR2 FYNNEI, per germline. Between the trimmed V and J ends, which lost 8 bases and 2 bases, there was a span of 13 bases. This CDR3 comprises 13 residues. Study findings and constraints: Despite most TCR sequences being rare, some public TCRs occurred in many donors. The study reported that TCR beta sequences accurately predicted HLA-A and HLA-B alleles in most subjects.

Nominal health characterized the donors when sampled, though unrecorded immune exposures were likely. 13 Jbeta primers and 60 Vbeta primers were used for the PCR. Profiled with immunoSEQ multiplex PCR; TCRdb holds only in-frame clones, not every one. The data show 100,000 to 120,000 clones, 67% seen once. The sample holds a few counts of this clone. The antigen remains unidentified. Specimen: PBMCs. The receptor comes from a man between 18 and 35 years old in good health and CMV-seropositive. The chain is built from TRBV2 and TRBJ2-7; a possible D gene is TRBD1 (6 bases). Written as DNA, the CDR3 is TGTGCCAGCCAGAAACAGGGTGCCTACGAGCAGTACTTC. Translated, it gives CASQKQGAYEQYF.